The entry below describes one TCR beta chain. The target of this receptor is not known. Base qualities are missing; no much larger clone stands one base away. This entry is derived from a study of OX40 agonist ivuxolimab in advanced cancers. At the level of the whole study: Ivuxolimab was a fully human IgG2 agonistic monoclonal antibody targeting the costimulatory receptor OX40 (CD134). Intravenous ivuxolimab was administered to patients every 2 weeks at six dose levels: 0.01, 0.1, 0.3, 1.5, 3 and 10 mg/kg. Of the 50 or so patients in dose escalation, 19 had hepatocellular carcinoma, some 15 had melanoma, 9 had renal cell carcinoma and 9 had head and neck cancer. In the dose-escalation cohort, 75% to 90% of patients were male, and the mean age was roughly 60 years with a range of roughly 20 to 85. Patients were allowed to have had prior anti-PD-1, anti-PD-L1 or anti-CTLA-4 therapy, and roughly 40% of the dose-escalation patients had been treated with checkpoint inhibitors. Partial responses occurred in three dose-escalation patients: two with cutaneous melanoma and one with hepatocellular carcinoma. Peripheral TCRbeta sequencing was intended to test whether TCR sequence diversity was altered and clonal T-cell expansion was caused by ivuxolimab. The paper reports the monotherapy dose-escalation portion (N of about 52 patients) of the phase I ivuxolimab trial.

Points the paper makes about the study in general: The antigen specificity of the peripheral T cells that underwent clonal expansion was not determined. Low levels of normalized T-cell clonal expansion were also seen in some patients who did not respond. On average, CD8+ T cells showed more expanded clones than CD4+ T cells after ivuxolimab. Partial responders in the 0.1-3.0 mg/kg groups had among the lowest normalized peripheral clonal expansion, especially among CD8+ T cells. At doses of 0.1 to 3.0 mg/kg, clonal expansion of both CD4+ and CD8+ T cells in blood was seen between baseline and week 6.

Genomic DNA was extracted from sorted cells for sequencing of the TCRbeta CDR3 region. The immunoSEQ Assay was used to sequence the TCRbeta CDR3 regions. TCRdb retrieved this table from immuneACCESS and kept in-frame rearrangements only. Not all clones are present; in checked studies, unresolved V genes account for under half, and no reason is known for the remainder. The sample includes some 78,000 clones, with roughly nine tenths observed a single time. The ten most abundant clones make up about 2.8% of the sample. V is pared back by 2 bases and J by 1 base, with 12 bases lying between the germline termini. Based on the germline V gene (reference sequence), the CDR1 and CDR2 sequences are SGHNT and YYREEE. Its CDR3 holds 15 amino acids, cysteine through phenylalanine. Left in the record is the CDR3 DNA by itself, 45 bases read in frame from the first base. Patients with a history of autoimmune disease or receiving systemic immunosuppression were excluded from the trial. Peripheral blood for TCR sequencing was collected from all dose cohorts at baseline, on cycle 4 day 1, and on cycle 7 day 1. Samples were obtained from an open-label, multicenter, first-in-human phase I dose-escalation trial of ivuxolimab. Adults with locally advanced or metastatic melanoma, renal cell, hepatocellular, or head and neck squamous cell carcinoma were enrolled in the trial. Before TCR sequencing, CD4+ T cells and CD8+ T cells were sorted from peripheral blood as separate populations.

The material was CD4+ or CD8+ T cells sorted from blood, obtained in a trial of the OX40 agonist ivuxolimab. This sequence uses TRBV5-4 and TRBJ2-5, and perhaps TRBD2 as D gene, on 5 matching bases. The clonotype originates from an adult with an advanced solid tumor such as melanoma, head and neck, liver or kidney cancer. The bases are TGTGCCAGCAGCTTAAAAATCGGGGTCCAAGAGACCCAGTACTTC. Translated, this is CASSLKIGVQETQYF.